The clone carrying this T cell receptor beta chain was found a few times. The antigen remains unidentified. The data derive from a study of shared clonotypes between healthy human individuals. Study in general: Donor ages ranged 18 to 49 years: two women, a few men. The study, taken as a whole, reports: Owing to a small donor count, the genetic and exposure-history diversity represented was limited.

This CDR3 has 15 residues. The J segment lost 5 bases and the V segment lost 6 bases, leaving 8 bases of the junction unmatched. Germline loops: CDR1 MRHNA, CDR2 SNTAGT. Each subset's genomic DNA was shared equally among a number of immunoSEQ plates. Methods used by the authors: Junction-only sequences without quality scores were provided by ImmunoSEQ, so filtering was different. Data came from immunoSEQ multiplex PCR; TCRdb stores just in-frame clones and leaves some out. V, J and clone size reflect that table, while D and trimming were determined from the DNA. The data show 450,000 to 500,000 clones, around 73% seen once.

This clonotype originated in a woman between 35 and 50 years old in good health. Some clones in this sample may be carry-over from other donors' samples. Material for sequencing was PBMCs. This chain uses TRBV6-4 with TRBJ1-4; TRBD1 matches at 8 bases. The CDR3 spells CASSDTTGENEKLFF. For the CDR3, the DNA is TGTGCCAGCAGCGATACGACAGGGGAGAATGAAAAACTGTTTTTT.